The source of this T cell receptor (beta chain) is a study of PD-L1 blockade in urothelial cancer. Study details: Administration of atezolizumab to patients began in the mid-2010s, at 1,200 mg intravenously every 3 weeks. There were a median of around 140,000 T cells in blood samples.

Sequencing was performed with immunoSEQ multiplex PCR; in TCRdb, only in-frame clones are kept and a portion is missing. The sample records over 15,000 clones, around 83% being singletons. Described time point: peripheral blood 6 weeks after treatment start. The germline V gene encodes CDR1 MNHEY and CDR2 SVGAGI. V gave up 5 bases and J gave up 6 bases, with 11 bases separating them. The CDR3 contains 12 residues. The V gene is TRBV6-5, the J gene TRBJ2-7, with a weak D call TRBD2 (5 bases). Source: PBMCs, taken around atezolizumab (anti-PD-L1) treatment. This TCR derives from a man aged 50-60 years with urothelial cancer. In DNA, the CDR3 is TGTGCCAGCAGTAGGGTCGGAGGCGAGCAGTACGTC. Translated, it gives CASSRVGGEQYV.